These 3 T cell receptor beta chains share one sample of origin, sequenced in a study of T cells in tumors and immune-related adverse events. This table comes from immunoSEQ multiplex PCR, and its TCRdb copy is limited to in-frame clones, with some not included. The data hold 4,500 or so clones, with more than 75% observed a single time. The source material was skin tissue, sampled from a patient treated with anti-PD-1 therapy. These receptors were taken from a female donor with metastatic renal cell carcinoma.

The chain uses TRBV6-4 and TRBJ2-6; 9 nucleotides match TRBD1. The CDR3 is 16 amino acids. J lost 4 bases, V lost 8 bases, and 9 bases had no gene match. CDR1 is MRHNA, CDR2 SNTAGT, per germline. CDR3 nucleotides: TGTGCCAGCGGCTCTACAGGGGGCGCAGGGGCCAACGTCCTGACTTTC. This translates into CASGSTGGAGANVLTF.

The chain couples TRBV2 to TRBJ2-5; D ambiguous. Germline V lookup: CDR1 SNHLY, CDR2 FYNNEI. The CDR3 totals 14 residues. V was pared by 3 bases and J by 1 base, with 9 bases between. DNA of the CDR3: TGTGCCAGCAGTGATTGGTTAGCCCAAGAGACCCAGTACTTC. Protein sequence: CASSDWLAQETQYF.

The chain carries TRBV10-1 and TRBJ1-1; D remains ambiguous. Trimming left V 6 bases short and J 3 bases short, with 8 bases between. Germline CDR1 WNHNN, CDR2 SYGVQD (reference sequence). CDR3 length equals 12 residues. CDR3 residues: CASSDGDTEAFF. The CDR3 coding sequence is TGCGCCAGCAGCGATGGTGACACTGAAGCTTTCTTT.